One sample yielded the 20 T cell receptor beta chains listed below, sequenced in a study of blood T cell repertoires in COVID-19. The repertoire was sequenced with immunoSEQ multiplex PCR; TCRdb's copy has only in-frame clones and lacks some. The table lists around 370,000 clones, 88% of them singletons. The sequencing sample was made of PBMCs or T cells enriched from blood (not recorded which). The source is a woman in her late teens or twenties who had recovered from COVID-19.

The chain is built from TRBV13 and TRBJ1-2, with no clear D. The CDR3 covers 14 residues. The V gene lost 2 bases and the J gene lost 3 bases, with 10 bases spanning the gap. The V gene's germline CDR1 is PRHDT and CDR2 FYEKMQ (reference sequence). The CDR3 region is CASSLPAAHYGYTF. CDR3 in DNA: TGTGCCAGCAGCTTACCAGCGGCCCACTATGGCTACACCTTC.

The genes are TRBV9 and TRBJ1-2; D unclear. V shed 1 base and J shed 1 base, with 20 bases lying between them. CDR1 is SGDLS and CDR2 is YYNGEE in the germline V gene. This CDR3 comprises 18 residues. The CDR3 spells CASSVTPGLEVINYGYTF. In DNA form, the CDR3 reads TGTGCCAGCAGCGTAACTCCCGGACTGGAGGTGATTAACTATGGCTACACCTTC.

The chain joins TRBV3-1 (or the pseudogene TRBV3-2) to TRBJ1-3, with 8 bases lining up with TRBD1. The CDR3 loop spans 16 amino acids. Losses at the gene ends were 0 bases for V and 4 bases for J; bases not matched to a gene: 5. Germline CDR1 and CDR2: LGHDT and YNNKEL (reference sequence). CDR3 residues: CASSQEQGAIGNTIYF. The CDR3 region has the DNA TGTGCCAGCAGCCAAGAGCAGGGGGCAATCGGAAACACCATATATTTT.

The V call is TRBV2, the J call TRBJ1-1, with D maybe TRBD1 (5 bases). This CDR3 contains 15 residues. The germline V and J ends were trimmed by 6 bases and 0 bases, with 14 bases remaining between them. Germline V gives CDR1 SNHLY, CDR2 FYNNEI. As DNA, the CDR3 is TGTGCCAGCAGCGGGCAGGGTGTAATGAACACTGAAGCTTTCTTT. Encoded protein: CASSGQGVMNTEAFF.

The CDR3 loop is CAISDDTEAFF. As DNA, the CDR3 is TGTGCCATCAGTGACGACACTGAAGCTTTCTTT. V is TRBV10-3 and J is TRBJ1-1; no firm D call. Trimming cost V 3 bases and J 3 bases, with 2 bases left between them. In germline, CDR1 is ENHRY, CDR2 SYGVKD. The CDR3 sequence is 11 residues long.

The CDR3 DNA is TGTGCCAGCAGCCCTAGGGCTGACAGGGTTGGAAACACCATATATTTT. It translates to CASSPRADRVGNTIYF. The chain uses TRBV6-2 or TRBV6-3 and TRBJ1-3; 7 bases match TRBD1. V was pared by 6 bases and J by 3 bases, with 11 bases of the junction left unmatched. The CDR3 has 16 residues. Germline assignment: CDR1 MNHEY and CDR2 SVGEGT.

The chain couples TRBV30 to TRBJ2-6; TRBD1 matches at 8 bases. Looked up from germline, CDR1 is GTSNPN and CDR2 is SVGIG (reference sequence). The CDR3 totals 18 residues. V trimming: 1 base; J trimming: 0 bases; junction bases outside the gene matches: 8. CDR3 DNA: TGTGCCTGGAGTGATTGGACAGGGAGGAACTCTGGGGCCAACGTCCTGACTTTC. This encodes CAWSDWTGRNSGANVLTF.

The chain employs TRBV5-4 and TRBJ2-1; 9 bases match TRBD2. The J segment lost 6 bases and the V segment lost 4 bases, leaving 8 bases of the junction unmatched. This CDR3 has 15 amino acids. CDR1 is SGHNT and CDR2 is YYREEE in the germline V gene (reference sequence). The CDR3 spells CASSLLGGGANEQFF. The DNA of the CDR3 is TGTGCCAGCAGCCTGCTCGGCGGGGGGGCCAATGAGCAGTTCTTC.

The rearrangement uses TRBV7-9 and TRBJ2-1, with 8 bases fitting TRBD1. The CDR3 is 16 residues long. The J segment lost 0 bases and the V segment lost 3 bases, leaving 4 bases of the junction unmatched. CDR1 SEHNR and CDR2 FQNEAQ come from the germline V gene (reference sequence). This CDR3 is CASSFWTGSSYNEQFF. CDR3 DNA sequence: TGTGCCAGCAGCTTCTGGACAGGGTCCTCCTACAATGAGCAGTTCTTC.

The CDR3 DNA sequence: TGTGCCATCAGTGAGTCGTGGCAGAACACTGAAGCTTTCTTT. Amino acids: CAISESWQNTEAFF. V is TRBV10-3 and J is TRBJ1-1; no clear D. Germline CDR1 and CDR2: ENHRY and SYGVKD. The CDR3 is 14 amino acids. Trimming stripped 0 bases from V and 1 base from J, with 6 bases between.

A single count supports this clone. The chain joins TRBV30 to TRBJ2-2; maybe TRBD1 (6 bases). Germline CDR1 and CDR2: GTSNPN and SVGIG (reference sequence). This CDR3 has 15 amino acids. The germline V and J ends were trimmed by 3 bases and 3 bases, with 14 bases remaining between them. CDR3 nucleotides: TGTGCCTGGAGCTGGGGGAAGGGGGACACCGGGGAGCTGTTTTTT. Its protein product is CAWSWGKGDTGELFF. Combining the CDR3 with reference TRBV30 and TRBJ2-2 gives the whole variable domain SQTIHQWPATLVQPVGSPLSLECTVEGTSNPNLYWYRQAAGRGLQLLFYSVGIGQISSEVPQNLSASRPQDRQFILSSKKLLLSDSGFYLCAWSWGKGDTGELFFGEGSRLTVL.

The chain employs TRBV7-8 and TRBJ1-4; D possibly corresponds to TRBD1 (6 bases). The V and J ends lost 4 bases and 13 bases respectively, with 19 bases between them. This CDR3 has 14 residues. In germline, CDR1 is SGHVS, CDR2 FQNEAQ. The CDR3 protein is CASSSSDPQGLLFF. The CDR3, as DNA: TGTGCCAGCAGCTCTTCGGACCCGCAGGGGTTACTGTTTTTT.

For the CDR3, the DNA is TGTGCCAGCAGTGGGTACAGGGGGTACGAGCAGTACTTC. This sequence encodes CASSGYRGYEQYF. V and J are TRBV25-1 and TRBJ2-7, with 8 bases matching TRBD1. With V trimmed by 4 bases and J by 4 bases, 3 bases remained unmatched. Per germline, CDR1 MGHDK and CDR2 SYGVNS. This CDR3 is 13 amino acids long.

The V and J genes are TRBV25-1 and TRBJ1-2; 9 nucleotides line up with TRBD1. The V gene's germline CDR1 is MGHDK and CDR2 SYGVNS. V shed 6 bases and J 4 bases; nucleotides not matched to a gene: 9. The CDR3 consists of 15 residues. CDR3 sequence reads: CASSEPGQGRYGYTF. For the CDR3, the DNA is TGTGCCAGCAGCGAACCGGGACAGGGACGCTATGGCTACACCTTC.

The chain joins TRBV19 to TRBJ1-4; D gene uncertain. This CDR3 comprises 14 residues. V was pared by 3 bases and J by 3 bases, with 8 bases between. In germline, CDR1 is LNHDA, CDR2 SQIVND (reference sequence). The CDR3 DNA follows: TGTGCCAGTAGTATGAGGGAGCCTAATGAAAAACTGTTTTTT. Protein sequence: CASSMREPNEKLFF.

This chain joins TRBV3-1 (or the pseudogene TRBV3-2) and TRBJ2-3, with 10 bases that match TRBD2. From germline, CDR1 is LGHDT and CDR2 YNNKEL (reference sequence). With 1 base clipped from V and 6 bases from J, the junction kept 7 bases outside the gene matches. This CDR3 has 16 residues. The CDR3 here is CASSQVAGGLGDTQYF. The CDR3 DNA is TGTGCCAGCAGCCAAGTAGCGGGGGGCCTCGGGGATACGCAGTATTTT.

This clone was observed a few times. This chain connects TRBV7-8 to TRBJ2-3; 11 bases are shared with TRBD2. V shed 4 bases, J shed 2 bases, and the junction held 2 bases outside the gene matches. The CDR3 spans 15 residues. The germline CDR1 and CDR2 sequences are SGHVS and FQNEAQ. CDR3 nucleotides: TGTGCCAGCAGCTCACTAGCGGGGGACACAGATACGCAGTATTTT. Its protein product is CASSSLAGDTDTQYF.

V is TRBV4-2 and J is TRBJ1-3; D is undetermined. The ends were cut back, 6 bases at V and 3 bases at J, with 9 bases in the middle. The CDR3 totals 13 residues. Germline CDR1 and CDR2: LGHNA and YNFKEQ. For the CDR3, the DNA is TGTGCCAGCAGGGCACCCGATGGAAACACCATATATTTT. Amino acid sequence: CASRAPDGNTIYF.

The CDR3 region is CSSRDSGYEQYF. CDR3 sequence (DNA): TGCAGCTCACGGGACAGCGGCTACGAGCAGTACTTC. The gene calls are TRBV29-1 and TRBJ2-7; 7 bases line up with TRBD1. The germline V gene encodes CDR1 SQVTM and CDR2 ANQGSEA. V shed 8 bases and J 3 bases; nucleotides not matched to a gene: 7. The CDR3 sequence is 12 residues long.

The V call is TRBV25-1, the J call TRBJ2-5, with D unresolved. The V gene lost 1 base and the J gene lost 7 bases, with 13 bases spanning the gap. This CDR3 is 14 amino acids long. Germline V gives CDR1 MGHDK, CDR2 SYGVNS. In nucleotides, the CDR3 is TGTGCCAGCAGTGAATTAGAGGTCGCCGGGACCCAGTACTTC. Translating it yields CASSELEVAGTQYF.